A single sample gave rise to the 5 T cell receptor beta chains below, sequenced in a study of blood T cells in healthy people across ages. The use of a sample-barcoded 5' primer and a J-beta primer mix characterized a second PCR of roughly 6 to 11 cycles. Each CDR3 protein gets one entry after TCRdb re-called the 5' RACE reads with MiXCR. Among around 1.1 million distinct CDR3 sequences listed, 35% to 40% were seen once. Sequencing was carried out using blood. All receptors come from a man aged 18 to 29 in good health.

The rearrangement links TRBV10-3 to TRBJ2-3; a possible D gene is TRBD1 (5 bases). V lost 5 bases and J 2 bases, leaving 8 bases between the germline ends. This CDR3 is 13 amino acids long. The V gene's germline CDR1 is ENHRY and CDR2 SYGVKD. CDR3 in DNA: TGTGCCATCAGTCAGGACACCACAGATACGCAGTATTTT. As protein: CAISQDTTDTQYF.

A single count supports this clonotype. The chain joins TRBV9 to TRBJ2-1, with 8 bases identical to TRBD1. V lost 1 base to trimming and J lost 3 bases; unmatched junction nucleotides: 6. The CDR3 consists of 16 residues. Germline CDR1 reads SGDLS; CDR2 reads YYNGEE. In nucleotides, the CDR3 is TGTGCCAGCAGCGTATATGATGGGACAGGCTACAATGAGCAGTTCTTC. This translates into CASSVYDGTGYNEQFF.

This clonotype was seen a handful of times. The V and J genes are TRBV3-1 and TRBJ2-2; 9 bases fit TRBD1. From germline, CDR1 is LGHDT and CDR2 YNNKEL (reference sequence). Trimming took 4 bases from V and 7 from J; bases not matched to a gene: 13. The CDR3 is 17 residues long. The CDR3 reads CASSLPPGQGFFGELFF. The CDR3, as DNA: TGTGCCAGCAGCCTTCCTCCGGGACAGGGTTTTTTCGGGGAGCTGTTTTTT.

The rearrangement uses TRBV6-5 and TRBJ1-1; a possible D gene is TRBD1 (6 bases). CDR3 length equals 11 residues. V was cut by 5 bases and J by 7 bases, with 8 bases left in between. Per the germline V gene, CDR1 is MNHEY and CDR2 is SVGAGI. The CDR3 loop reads CASSHRDEAFF. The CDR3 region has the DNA TGTGCCAGCAGTCACAGGGATGAAGCTTTCTTT.

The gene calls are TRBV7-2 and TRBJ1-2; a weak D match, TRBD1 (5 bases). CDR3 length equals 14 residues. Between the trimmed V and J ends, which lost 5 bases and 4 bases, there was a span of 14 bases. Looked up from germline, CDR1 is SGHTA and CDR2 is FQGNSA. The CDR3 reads CASSQVGAFYGYTF. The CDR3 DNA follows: TGTGCCAGCAGCCAGGTCGGGGCATTCTATGGCTACACCTTC.